These 30 T cell receptor beta chains were sequenced from one sample in a study of human T cells and chemical hapten exposure. In TCRdb, the RACE reads were re-called with MiXCR into one record per CDR3 protein. The sample shows roughly 120,000 distinct CDR3 sequences, about a tenth of them seen only once. Regarding time point: patch test 2, 6 weeks after DPC sensitization. Regarding treatment: therapeutic diphenylcyclopropenone sensitization with weekly scalp DPC. This material consisted of whole blood, taken in connection with sensitization to the hapten diphenylcyclopropenone (DPC). Receptors originate from a woman aged 40-49 years with alopecia areata. Some clones in this sample may be carry-over from other donors' samples.

This clonotype was detected only a few times. The chain links TRBV12-3 or TRBV12-4 to TRBJ1-5; no clear D. This CDR3 is built from 13 residues. V gave up 5 bases and J gave up 7 bases, with 12 bases separating them. The CDR3: CASSPFIGQPQHF. CDR3 nucleotides: TGTGCCAGCAGTCCTTTTATAGGGCAGCCCCAGCATTTT.

This clonotype appeared a few times. The chain joins TRBV6-2 or TRBV6-3 to TRBJ2-7; either TRBD1 or TRBD2 may fit D (5 bases each). The germline V gene has CDR1 MNHEY and CDR2 SVGEGT. The CDR3 spans 14 residues. Trimming removed 0 bases at V and 1 base at J, with 7 bases between. CDR3 coding DNA: TGTGCCAGCAGTTACTCGGGACGGTCCTACGAGCAGTACTTC. It encodes CASSYSGRSYEQYF.

The gene calls are TRBV7-6 and TRBJ2-5; a weak D match, TRBD2 (5 bases). Trimming took off 5 bases at V and 7 bases at J, with 20 bases between the two ends. The CDR3 sequence is 15 residues long. From germline, CDR1 is SGHVS and CDR2 FNYEAQ. The DNA of the CDR3 is TGTGCCAGCAGCGTACAACACGGGCTAGCTGGGACCCAGTACTTC. Protein product: CASSVQHGLAGTQYF.

There are many counts of this clonotype. The chain employs TRBV18 and TRBJ2-1; a possible D gene is TRBD1 (6 bases). V was clipped by 0 bases and J by 6 bases, with 12 bases between them. Germline lookup yields CDR1 KGHSH and CDR2 LQKENI. CDR3 length: 15 amino acids. The CDR3 loop is CASSPPGAASNEQFF. CDR3 coding DNA: TGTGCCAGCTCACCACCGGGGGCAGCTTCCAATGAGCAGTTCTTC.

In this sample, this clonotype turned up a few times. The chain uses TRBV20-1 and TRBJ1-6, with 7 bases that match TRBD1. The CDR3 spans 14 residues. The germline CDR1 and CDR2 sequences are DFQATT and SNEGSKA (reference sequence). Germline trimming cut 5 bases from V and 8 bases from J; bases unmatched to any gene: 9. CDR3 region: CSAGRQGRDSPLHF. The CDR3 coding sequence is TGCAGTGCTGGGAGACAGGGTAGAGATTCACCCCTCCACTTT.

The chain has TRBV7-9 and TRBJ2-1, with D perhaps matching TRBD1 (6 bases). Germline lookup yields CDR1 SEHNR and CDR2 FQNEAQ (reference sequence). V was clipped by 5 bases and J by 4 bases, with 9 bases between them. The CDR3 contains 13 residues. The CDR3 DNA reads TGTGCCAGCAGCCAGGACAGATACAATGAGCAGTTCTTC. This codes for CASSQDRYNEQFF.

This clonotype was recorded at least ten times. The CDR3, as DNA: TGTGCCAGCAGTGAACCGACTAGCGGGGGTAGCGGGGGAAATACGCAGTATTTT. Amino acid sequence: CASSEPTSGGSGGNTQYF. The V call is TRBV2, the J call TRBJ2-3, with 12 bases matching TRBD2. Germline V gene data show CDR1 as SNHLY and CDR2 as FYNNEI. V lost 2 bases and J lost 7; bases outside the gene matches: 13. The CDR3 consists of 18 residues. Based on the CDR3 plus reference TRBV2 and TRBJ2-3, the full variable domain is EPEVTQTPSHQVTQMGQEVILRCVPISNHLYFYWYRQILGQKVEFLVSFYNNEISEKSEIFDDQFSVERPDGSNFTLKIRSTKLEDSAMYFCASSEPTSGGSGGNTQYFGPGTRLTVL.

This clonotype was seen just once. A much larger clone differs from this one at a single base, so this may be a read error. This chain connects TRBV6-1 to TRBJ2-3; D is unresolved. The CDR3 totals 15 residues. The germline V gene encodes CDR1 MNHNS and CDR2 SASEGT. The CDR3 sequence: CVSSERGAGTDTQYF. DNA for the CDR3: TGTGTCAGCAGTGAAAGAGGAGCAGGCACAGATACGCAGTATTTT.

V gene TRBV7-2 combines with J gene TRBJ2-6, with a weak D call TRBD1 (5 bases). The V and J ends lost 8 bases and 0 bases respectively, with 5 bases between them. This CDR3 is built from 13 residues. Per the germline V gene, CDR1 is SGHTA and CDR2 is FQGNSA. CDR3 DNA sequence: TGTGCCAGCGGGGCCTCTGGGGCCAACGTCCTGACTTTC. Translated, it gives CASGASGANVLTF.

The chain joins TRBV3-1 to TRBJ1-5; D possibly corresponds to TRBD1 (5 bases). CDR3 length: 17 residues. Looked up from germline, CDR1 is LGHDT and CDR2 is YNNKEL (reference sequence). V shed 0 bases and J shed 0 bases, with 12 bases lying between them. DNA for the CDR3: TGTGCCAGCAGCCAAGATGGGGGACCTTATAGCAATCAGCCCCAGCATTTT. It yields the protein CASSQDGGPYSNQPQHF. Looking up the rest from reference TRBV3-1 and TRBJ1-5 gives the full variable domain: DTAVSQTPKYLVTQMGNDKSIKCEQNLGHDTMYWYKQDSKKFLKIMFSYNNKELIINETVPNRFSPKSPDKAHLNLHINSLELGDSAVYFCASSQDGGPYSNQPQHFGDGTRLSIL.

This chain links TRBV11-3 with TRBJ2-1; D unresolved. The CDR3 has 15 amino acids. In germline, CDR1 is SGHNT, CDR2 YENEEA. V lost 0 bases, J lost 2 bases, and 8 bases lay in between. CDR3 nucleotide sequence: TGTGCCAGCAGCTTAGAGGGTAGCACCTACAATGAGCAGTTCTTC. Translation: CASSLEGSTYNEQFF.

This clonotype was seen only a few times. The rearrangement joins TRBV19 to TRBJ1-1, with 8 positions matching TRBD1. The CDR3 is 14 residues long. The V segment lost 6 bases and the J segment 4 bases; nucleotides outside the gene matches: 7. Germline assignment: CDR1 LNHDA and CDR2 SQIVND (reference sequence). The CDR3 spells CASSVTGGLTEAFF. CDR3 nucleotides: TGTGCCAGTAGCGTCACAGGGGGACTCACTGAAGCTTTCTTT. Drawing the rest from reference TRBV19 and TRBJ1-1, the complete variable domain is DGGITQSPKYLFRKEGQNVTLSCEQNLNHDAMYWYRQDPGQGLRLIYYSQIVNDFQKGDIAEGYSVSREKKESFPLTVTSAQKNPTAFYLCASSVTGGLTEAFFGQGTRLTVV.

A few counts support this clonotype. The V call is TRBV7-9, the J call TRBJ1-1, with D hard to call. The V gene's germline CDR1 is SEHNR and CDR2 FQNEAQ (reference sequence). CDR3 length: 11 residues. The V and J ends lost 3 bases and 7 bases respectively, with 6 bases between them. The DNA of the CDR3 is TGTGCCAGCAGCTTCGGGTTTGAAGCTTTCTTT. Its translation is CASSFGFEAFF.

This clonotype was seen a few times. The CDR3 DNA follows: TGTGCCAGCAGTGGAGGGGGGGGCTCCTACAATGAGCAGTTCTTC. As protein: CASSGGGGSYNEQFF. V gene TRBV25-1 combines with J gene TRBJ2-1; TRBD2 is a possible D gene (7 bases). V lost 4 bases, J lost 0 bases, and 10 bases lay in between. In germline, CDR1 is MGHDK, CDR2 SYGVNS. The CDR3 is 15 amino acids.

Regarding this clonotype: The conserved phenylalanine or tryptophan is not found at the CDR3 terminus, so this likely reflects a read error. V usage is TRBV29-1 and J usage is TRBJ2-3; D unresolved. V lost 8 bases and J lost 0, with 6 bases in between. CDR1 and CDR2 from the germline V gene are SQVTM and ANQGSEA. CDR3 length: 11 residues. CDR3 amino acids: CSQGSTDTQYS. The CDR3 nucleotides read TGCAGCCAAGGTAGCACAGATACGCAGTATTCT.

This chain joins TRBV12-3 or TRBV12-4 and TRBJ1-1; possibly TRBD1 for D (6 bases). CDR3 length equals 17 residues. The V and J ends lost 3 bases and 1 base respectively, with 18 bases between them. Here the CDR3 reads CASSLSVGTSGNTEAFF. DNA for the CDR3: TGTGCCAGCAGTTTGAGTGTGGGGACATCGGGGAACACTGAAGCTTTCTTT.

This clonotype appeared a few times. This rearrangement joins TRBV10-3 to TRBJ2-3, with 8 bases lining up with TRBD2. Germline lookup yields CDR1 ENHRY and CDR2 SYGVKD. V was pared by 8 bases and J by 0 bases, with 1 base of the junction left unmatched. The CDR3 runs 13 residues. DNA for the CDR3: TGTGCCATCCGGGGGGGAAGCACAGATACGCAGTATTTT. Translating gives CAIRGGSTDTQYF.

This clonotype was recorded at least ten times. The chain uses TRBV7-2 and TRBJ2-2; 8 bases match TRBD1. CDR3 length: 14 residues. Germline CDR1 is SGHTA and CDR2 is FQGNSA. V shed 6 bases and J 7 bases; nucleotides not matched to a gene: 7. The CDR3 here is CASRPQTGDGELFF. CDR3 DNA: TGTGCCAGCAGACCACAGACAGGGGACGGGGAGCTGTTTTTT.

This clonotype has at least ten counts. The rearrangement uses TRBV6-5 and TRBJ2-6; 7 bases map to TRBD1. Germline CDR1 reads MNHEY; CDR2 reads SVGAGI. With V trimmed by 6 bases and J by 1 base, 9 bases remained unmatched. The length of the CDR3 is 17 residues. The CDR3 loop is CASRTQGHGSGANVLTF. CDR3 nucleotides: TGTGCCAGCAGAACACAGGGGCATGGGTCTGGGGCCAACGTCCTGACTTTC.

This clonotype was seen at least ten times. J is TRBJ2-2 and V is TRBV19; D remains ambiguous. V was shortened by 7 bases and J by 1 base, with 16 bases between the two germline ends. The CDR3 covers 16 residues. The germline CDR1 and CDR2 sequences are LNHDA and SQIVND (reference sequence). In DNA form, the CDR3 reads TGTGCCAGTACCCTAAGGCTTCTTCAGAACACCGGGGAGCTGTTTTTT. As protein: CASTLRLLQNTGELFF.

The chain employs TRBV28 and TRBJ2-5; 14 nucleotides line up with TRBD2. The V gene end was trimmed by 4 bases and the J gene end by 3 bases; junction bases not matched to a gene: 19. This CDR3 has 21 amino acids. Germline CDR1 MDHEN, CDR2 SYDVKM. The CDR3 DNA reads TGTGCCAGCAGTTCCCTCCTCAGACTAGCGGGGGGGAGGACGGGCAAAGAGACCCAGTACTTC. It is translated as CASSSLLRLAGGRTGKETQYF.

This clonotype was seen only a few times. The chain employs TRBV10-3 and TRBJ2-4, with TRBD1 matching over 9 bases. CDR3 size: 14 residues. J gave up 2 bases and V 11 bases, and 7 bases lay outside the gene matches. Per germline, CDR1 ENHRY and CDR2 SYGVKD. Here the CDR3 reads CAASGQGSKNIQYF. CDR3 bases: TGTGCCGCGAGCGGACAGGGGTCCAAAAACATTCAGTACTTC.

The table lists this clonotype with a few counts. The V and J genes are TRBV5-1 and TRBJ1-6; D not certain. Germline CDR1 reads SGHRS; CDR2 reads YFSETQ. The CDR3 has 15 amino acids. Between the trimmed V and J ends, which lost 0 bases and 5 bases, there was a span of 9 bases. CDR3 sequence reads: CASSLAPFNNSPLHF. CDR3 DNA: TGCGCCAGCAGCTTGGCCCCCTTCAATAATTCACCCCTCCACTTT.

This clonotype has a handful of counts. DNA of the CDR3: TGCAGCGTTGAAGAGTCCCTGGCTGAAGCTTTCTTT. This sequence encodes CSVEESLAEAFF. This chain uses TRBV29-1 with TRBJ1-1, with D unclear. The CDR3 spans 12 residues. V lost 0 bases, J lost 6 bases, and 8 bases lay in between. CDR1 is SQVTM, CDR2 ANQGSEA, per germline.

This clonotype was counted between two and nine times. J is TRBJ1-1 and V is TRBV5-1; weak D call: TRBD1 (5 bases). This CDR3 is built from 14 residues. The V end was cut by 8 bases, the J end by 1 base, with 15 bases between. CDR1 is SGHRS and CDR2 is YFSETQ in the germline V gene. The CDR3 DNA is TGCGCCAGTCATAAAGGGACGGCGAACACTGAAGCTTTCTTT. This sequence encodes CASHKGTANTEAFF.

The rearrangement uses TRBV20-1 and TRBJ1-2; possibly TRBD1 for D (6 bases). V was cut by 5 bases and J by 8 bases, with 15 bases left in between. Germline lookup yields CDR1 DFQATT and CDR2 SNEGSKA (reference sequence). The CDR3 runs 12 residues. CDR3 DNA sequence: TGCAGTGCTGGATATTACAGGGAGGGCTACACCTTC. Translated: CSAGYYREGYTF.

This clonotype appeared many times. V gene TRBV20-1 combines with J gene TRBJ1-5, with D unresolved. The CDR3 has 15 residues. Trimming pared 1 base from V and 1 base from J, leaving 11 bases between. CDR1 DFQATT and CDR2 SNEGSKA come from the germline V gene (reference sequence). As DNA, the CDR3 is TGCAGTGCTAGAGCGTACATATTAAGCAATCAGCCCCAGCATTTT. Its protein product is CSARAYILSNQPQHF.

A remark on this clonotype: A read error may be the cause here, since a much bigger clone is one base away. V is TRBV30 and J is TRBJ2-3, with D possibly TRBD2 on 5 matching bases. Deletions cut 1 base from V and 2 bases from J, with 7 bases between. The CDR3 spans 13 residues. Germline lookup yields CDR1 GTSNPN and CDR2 SVGIG (reference sequence). DNA of the CDR3: TGTGCCTGGAGTGGACGGGACACAGATACGCAGTATTTT. Its translation: CAWSGRDTDTQYF.

J is TRBJ1-1 and V is TRBV12-3 or TRBV12-4; D is unclear. Trimming shortened V by 1 base and J by 4 bases, and 13 bases separated the two germline ends. The CDR3 is made up of 15 amino acids. CDR3 DNA: TGTGCCAGCAGTTTAGTTGTCACTTCCAGCACTGAAGCTTTCTTT. Translated, it gives CASSLVVTSSTEAFF.

This clonotype was recorded a few times. This chain links TRBV11-2 with TRBJ1-2; D possibly corresponds to TRBD1 (6 bases). The ends were cut back, 5 bases at V and 8 bases at J, with 15 bases in the middle. Germline assignment: CDR1 SGHAT and CDR2 FQNNGV. The CDR3 totals 13 residues. CDR3 protein: CASSPRTVAGYTF. The CDR3 nucleotides read TGTGCCAGCAGCCCCCGGACAGTGGCCGGCTACACCTTC.